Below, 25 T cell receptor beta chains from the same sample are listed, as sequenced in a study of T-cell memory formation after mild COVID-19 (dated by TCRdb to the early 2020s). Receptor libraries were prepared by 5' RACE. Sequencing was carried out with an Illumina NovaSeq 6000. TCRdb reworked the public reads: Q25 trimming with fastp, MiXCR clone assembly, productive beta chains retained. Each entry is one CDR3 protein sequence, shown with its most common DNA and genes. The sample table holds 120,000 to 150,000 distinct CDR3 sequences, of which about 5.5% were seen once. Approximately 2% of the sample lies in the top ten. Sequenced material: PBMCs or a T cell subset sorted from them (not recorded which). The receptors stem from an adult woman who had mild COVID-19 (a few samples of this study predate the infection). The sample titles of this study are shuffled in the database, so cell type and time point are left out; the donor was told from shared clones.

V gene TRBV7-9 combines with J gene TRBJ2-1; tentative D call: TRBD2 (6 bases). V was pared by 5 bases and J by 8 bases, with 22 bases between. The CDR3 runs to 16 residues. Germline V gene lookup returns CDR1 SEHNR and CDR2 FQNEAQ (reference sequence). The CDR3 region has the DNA TGTGCCAGCAGCCTGTGGGGGAGGCTAGTTATGGATGAGCAGTTCTTC. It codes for CASSLWGRLVMDEQFF. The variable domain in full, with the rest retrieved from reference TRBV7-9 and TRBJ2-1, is DTGVSQNPRHKITKRGQNVTFRCDPISEHNRLYWYRQTLGQGPEFLTYFQNEAQLEKSRLLSDRFSAERPKGSFSTLEIQRTEQGDSAMYLCASSLWGRLVMDEQFFGPGTRLTVL.

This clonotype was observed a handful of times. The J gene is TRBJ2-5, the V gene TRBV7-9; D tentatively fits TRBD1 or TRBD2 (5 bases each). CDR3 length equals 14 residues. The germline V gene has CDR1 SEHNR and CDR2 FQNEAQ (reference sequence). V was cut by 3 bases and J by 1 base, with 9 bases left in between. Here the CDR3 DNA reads TGTGCCAGCAGCTTTCGGGACGTCCAAGAGACCCAGTACTTC. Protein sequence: CASSFRDVQETQYF. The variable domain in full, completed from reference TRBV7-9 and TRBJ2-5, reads DTGVSQNPRHKITKRGQNVTFRCDPISEHNRLYWYRQTLGQGPEFLTYFQNEAQLEKSRLLSDRFSAERPKGSFSTLEIQRTEQGDSAMYLCASSFRDVQETQYFGPGTRLLVL.

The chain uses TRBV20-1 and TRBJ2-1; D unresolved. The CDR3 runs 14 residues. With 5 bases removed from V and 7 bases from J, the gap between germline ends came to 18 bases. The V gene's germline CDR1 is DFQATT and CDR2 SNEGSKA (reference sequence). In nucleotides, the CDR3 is TGCAGTGCTGCGAGCACCAAGAGGTGGAATGAGCAGTTCTTC. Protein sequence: CSAASTKRWNEQFF.

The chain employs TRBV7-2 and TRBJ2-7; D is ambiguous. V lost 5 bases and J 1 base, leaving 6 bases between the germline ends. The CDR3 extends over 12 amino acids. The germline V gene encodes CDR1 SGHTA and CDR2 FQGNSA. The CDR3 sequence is CASSGRSYEQYF. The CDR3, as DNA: TGTGCCAGCAGCGGCAGGTCCTACGAGCAGTACTTC.

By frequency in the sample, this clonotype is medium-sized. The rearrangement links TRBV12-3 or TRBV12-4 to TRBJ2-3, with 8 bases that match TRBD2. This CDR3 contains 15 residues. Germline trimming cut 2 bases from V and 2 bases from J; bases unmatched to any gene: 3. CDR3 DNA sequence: TGTGCCAGCAGTTTAAGCGGGGGCCCCACAGATACGCAGTATTTT. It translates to CASSLSGGPTDTQYF.

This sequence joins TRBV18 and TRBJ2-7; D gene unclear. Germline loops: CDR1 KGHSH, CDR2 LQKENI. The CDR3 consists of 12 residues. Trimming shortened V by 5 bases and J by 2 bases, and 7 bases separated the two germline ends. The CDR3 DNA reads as TGTGCCAGCTCATCGGCGGCCTACGAGCAGTACTTC. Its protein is CASSSAAYEQYF.

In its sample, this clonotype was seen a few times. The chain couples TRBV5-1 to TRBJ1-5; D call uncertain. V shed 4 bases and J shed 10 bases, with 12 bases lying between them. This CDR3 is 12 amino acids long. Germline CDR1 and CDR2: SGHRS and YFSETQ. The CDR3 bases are TGCGCCAGCAGCGATCCGGGCCTTCCCCAGCATTTT. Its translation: CASSDPGLPQHF.

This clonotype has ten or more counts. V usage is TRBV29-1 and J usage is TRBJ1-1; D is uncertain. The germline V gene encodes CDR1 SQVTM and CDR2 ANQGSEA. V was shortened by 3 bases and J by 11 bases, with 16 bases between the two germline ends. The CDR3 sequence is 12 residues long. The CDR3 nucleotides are TGCAGCGTTGAGGTGGACGTTACCGCTGCTTTCTTT. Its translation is CSVEVDVTAAFF.

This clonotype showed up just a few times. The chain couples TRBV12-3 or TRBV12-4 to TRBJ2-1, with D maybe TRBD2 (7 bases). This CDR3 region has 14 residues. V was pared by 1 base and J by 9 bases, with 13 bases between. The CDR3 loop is CASSLGGGQLEQFF. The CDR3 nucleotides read TGTGCCAGCAGTTTAGGGGGGGGGCAGCTTGAGCAGTTCTTC.

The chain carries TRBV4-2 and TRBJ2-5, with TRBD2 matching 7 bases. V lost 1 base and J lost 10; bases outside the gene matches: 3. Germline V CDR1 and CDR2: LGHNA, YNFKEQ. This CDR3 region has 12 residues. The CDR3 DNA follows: TGTGCCAGCAGCCAAGGGGGGACTATCCAGTACTTC. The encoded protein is CASSQGGTIQYF.

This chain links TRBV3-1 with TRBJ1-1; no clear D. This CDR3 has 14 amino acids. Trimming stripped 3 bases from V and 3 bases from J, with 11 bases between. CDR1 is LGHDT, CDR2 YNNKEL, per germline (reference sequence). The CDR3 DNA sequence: TGTGCCAGCAGCCAGATGGGCTGGGACACTGAAGCTTTCTTT. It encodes CASSQMGWDTEAFF.

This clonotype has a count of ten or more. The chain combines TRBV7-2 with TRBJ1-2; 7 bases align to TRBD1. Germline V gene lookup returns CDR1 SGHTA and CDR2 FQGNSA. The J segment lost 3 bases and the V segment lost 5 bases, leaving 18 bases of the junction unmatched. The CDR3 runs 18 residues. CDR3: CASSILRGQIKLHYGYTF. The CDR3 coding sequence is TGTGCCAGCAGCATACTGAGGGGACAGATTAAGTTGCACTATGGCTACACCTTC. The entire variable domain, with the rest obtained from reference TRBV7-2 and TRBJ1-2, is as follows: GAGVSQSPSNKVTEKGKDVELRCDPISGHTALYWYRQSLGQGLEFLIYFQGNSAPDKSGLPSDRFSAERTGGSVSTLTIQRTQQEDSAVYLCASSILRGQIKLHYGYTFGSGTRLTVV.

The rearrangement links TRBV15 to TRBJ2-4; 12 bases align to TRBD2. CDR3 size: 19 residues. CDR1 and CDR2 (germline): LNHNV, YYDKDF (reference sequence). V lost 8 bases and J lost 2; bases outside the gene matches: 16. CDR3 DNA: TGTGCCACCTCCCTGGAGGCTAGCGGGAGGGCCTCCCCCAAAAACATTCAGTACTTC. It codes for CATSLEASGRASPKNIQYF.

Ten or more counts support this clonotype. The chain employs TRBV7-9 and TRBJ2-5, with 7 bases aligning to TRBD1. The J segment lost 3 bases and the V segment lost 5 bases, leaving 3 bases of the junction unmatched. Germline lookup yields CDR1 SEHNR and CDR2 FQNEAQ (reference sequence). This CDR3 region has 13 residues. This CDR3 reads CASSRGLKETQYF. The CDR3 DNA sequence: TGTGCCAGCAGCAGGGGGCTCAAAGAGACCCAGTACTTC.

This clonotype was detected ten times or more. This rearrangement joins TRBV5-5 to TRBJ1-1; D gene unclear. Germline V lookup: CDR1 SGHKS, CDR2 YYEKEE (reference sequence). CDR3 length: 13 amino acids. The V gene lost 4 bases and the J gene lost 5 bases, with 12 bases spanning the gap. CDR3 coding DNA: TGTGCCAGCAGCCGGGTCGTGGGTACTGAAGCTTTCTTT. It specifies CASSRVVGTEAFF.

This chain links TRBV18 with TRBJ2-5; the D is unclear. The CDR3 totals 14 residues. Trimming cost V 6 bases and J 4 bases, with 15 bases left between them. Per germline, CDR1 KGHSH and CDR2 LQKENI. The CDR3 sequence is CASSPSQGVETQYF. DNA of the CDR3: TGTGCCAGCTCCCCTTCGCAAGGCGTAGAGACCCAGTACTTC.

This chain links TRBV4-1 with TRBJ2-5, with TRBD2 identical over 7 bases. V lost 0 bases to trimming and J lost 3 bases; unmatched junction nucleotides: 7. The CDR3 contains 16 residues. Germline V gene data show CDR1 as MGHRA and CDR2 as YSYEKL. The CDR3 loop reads CASSQEPRGSKETQYF. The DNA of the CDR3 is TGCGCCAGCAGCCAAGAGCCGCGGGGGAGCAAAGAGACCCAGTACTTC.

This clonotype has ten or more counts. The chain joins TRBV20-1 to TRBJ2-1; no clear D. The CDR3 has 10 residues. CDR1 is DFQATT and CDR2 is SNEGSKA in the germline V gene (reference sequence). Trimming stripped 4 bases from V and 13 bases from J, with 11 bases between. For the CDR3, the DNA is TGCAGTGCTAAATGGGCCCCTCAGTTCTTC. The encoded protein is CSAKWAPQFF.

CDR3 sequence reads: CASSLVLAGDNTDTQYF. CDR3 nucleotide sequence: TGCGCCAGCAGCTTGGTTTTAGCGGGGGACAACACAGATACGCAGTATTTT. The V gene is TRBV5-1, the J gene TRBJ2-3; the match to TRBD2 covers 9 bases. The CDR3 totals 17 residues. J gave up 2 bases and V 0 bases, and 7 bases lay outside the gene matches. Germline V gene data show CDR1 as SGHRS and CDR2 as YFSETQ.

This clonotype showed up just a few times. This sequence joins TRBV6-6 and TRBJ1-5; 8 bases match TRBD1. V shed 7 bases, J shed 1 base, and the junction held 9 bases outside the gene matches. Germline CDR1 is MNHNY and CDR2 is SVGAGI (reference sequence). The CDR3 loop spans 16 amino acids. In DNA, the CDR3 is TGTGCCAGCATTCCCAGGGGGCGCGGAAGCAATCAGCCCCAGCATTTT. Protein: CASIPRGRGSNQPQHF.

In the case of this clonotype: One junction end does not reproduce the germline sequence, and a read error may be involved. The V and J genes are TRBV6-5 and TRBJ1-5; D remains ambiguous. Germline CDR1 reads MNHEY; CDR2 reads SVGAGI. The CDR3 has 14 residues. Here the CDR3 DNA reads TGTGCCGGCAGTTACTCGATACTAAATCAGCCCCAGCATTTT. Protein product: CAGSYSILNQPQHF.

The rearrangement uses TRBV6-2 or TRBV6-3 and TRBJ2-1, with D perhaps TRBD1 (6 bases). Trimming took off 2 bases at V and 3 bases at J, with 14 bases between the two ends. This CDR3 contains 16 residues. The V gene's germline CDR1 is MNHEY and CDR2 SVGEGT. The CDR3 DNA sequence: TGTGCCAGCAGTTACCCGACAGGTTCCGACTACAATGAGCAGTTCTTC. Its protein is CASSYPTGSDYNEQFF.

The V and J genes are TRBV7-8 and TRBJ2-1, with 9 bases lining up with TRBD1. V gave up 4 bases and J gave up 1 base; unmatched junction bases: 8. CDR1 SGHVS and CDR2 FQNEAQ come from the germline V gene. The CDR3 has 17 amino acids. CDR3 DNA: TGTGCCAGCAGCTCCGGGACAGGGTTAGGTTCCTACAATGAGCAGTTCTTC. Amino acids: CASSSGTGLGSYNEQFF.

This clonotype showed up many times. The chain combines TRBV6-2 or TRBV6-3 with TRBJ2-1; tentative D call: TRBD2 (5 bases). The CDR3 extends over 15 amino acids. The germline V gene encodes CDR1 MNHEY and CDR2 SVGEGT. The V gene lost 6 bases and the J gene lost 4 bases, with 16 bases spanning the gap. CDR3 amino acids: CASRPLDPTYNEQFF. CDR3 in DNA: TGTGCCAGCAGACCACTAGATCCAACTTACAATGAGCAGTTCTTC.

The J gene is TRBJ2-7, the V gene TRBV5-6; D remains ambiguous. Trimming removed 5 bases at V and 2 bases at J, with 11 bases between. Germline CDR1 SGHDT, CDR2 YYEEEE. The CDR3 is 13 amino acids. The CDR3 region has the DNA TGTGCCAGCAGGAAGATTGCCGCCTACGAGCAGTACTTC. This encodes CASRKIAAYEQYF.